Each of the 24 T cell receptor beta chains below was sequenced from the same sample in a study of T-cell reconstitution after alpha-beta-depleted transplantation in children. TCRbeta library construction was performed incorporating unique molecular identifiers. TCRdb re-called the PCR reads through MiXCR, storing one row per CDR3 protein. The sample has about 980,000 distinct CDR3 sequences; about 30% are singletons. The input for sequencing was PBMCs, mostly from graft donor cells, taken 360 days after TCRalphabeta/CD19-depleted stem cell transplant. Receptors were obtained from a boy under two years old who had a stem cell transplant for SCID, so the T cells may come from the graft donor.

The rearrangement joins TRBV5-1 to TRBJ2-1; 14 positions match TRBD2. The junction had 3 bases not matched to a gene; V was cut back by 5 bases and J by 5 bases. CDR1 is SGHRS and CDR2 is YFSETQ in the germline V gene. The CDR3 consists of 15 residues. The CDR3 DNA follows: TGCGCCAGCAGGGGACTAGCGGGGGCCGACAATGAGCAGTTCTTC. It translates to CASRGLAGADNEQFF.

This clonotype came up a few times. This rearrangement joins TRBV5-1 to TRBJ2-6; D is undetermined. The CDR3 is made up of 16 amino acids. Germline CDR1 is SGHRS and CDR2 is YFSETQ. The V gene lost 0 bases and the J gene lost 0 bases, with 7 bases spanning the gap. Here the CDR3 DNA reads TGCGCCAGCAGCTTGGACTGGGACTCTGGGGCCAACGTCCTGACTTTC. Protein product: CASSLDWDSGANVLTF.

DNA of the CDR3: TGTGCCAGCAGCTTAGAAAGTCTTCGAGATACGCAGTATTTT. It encodes CASSLESLRDTQYF. The V call is TRBV7-2, the J call TRBJ2-3; D is unresolved. The V gene's germline CDR1 is SGHTA and CDR2 FQGNSA. Trimming removed 1 base from V and 5 bases from J, with 10 bases in between. The CDR3 covers 14 residues.

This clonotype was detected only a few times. CDR3 region: CASSLGTAGDNEQFF. The DNA of the CDR3 is TGTGCCAGCAGCTTGGGAACGGCAGGAGACAATGAGCAGTTCTTC. The chain combines TRBV7-7 with TRBJ2-1; D is ambiguous. Germline V CDR1 and CDR2: SSHAT, FNYEAQ (reference sequence). The V end was cut by 3 bases, the J end by 5 bases, with 14 bases between. The length of the CDR3 is 15 residues.

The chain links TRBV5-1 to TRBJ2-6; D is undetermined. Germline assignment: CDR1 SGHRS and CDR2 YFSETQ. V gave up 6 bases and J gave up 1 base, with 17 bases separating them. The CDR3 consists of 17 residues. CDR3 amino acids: CASIRSPERSGANVLTF. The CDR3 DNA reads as TGCGCCAGCATCCGAAGCCCGGAAAGATCTGGGGCCAACGTCCTGACTTTC.

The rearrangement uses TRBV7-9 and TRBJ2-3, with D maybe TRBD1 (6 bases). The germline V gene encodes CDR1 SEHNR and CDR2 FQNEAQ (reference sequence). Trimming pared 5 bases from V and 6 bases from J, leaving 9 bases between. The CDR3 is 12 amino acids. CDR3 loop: CASSKGVDTQYF. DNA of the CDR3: TGTGCCAGCAGCAAGGGGGTGGATACGCAGTATTTT.

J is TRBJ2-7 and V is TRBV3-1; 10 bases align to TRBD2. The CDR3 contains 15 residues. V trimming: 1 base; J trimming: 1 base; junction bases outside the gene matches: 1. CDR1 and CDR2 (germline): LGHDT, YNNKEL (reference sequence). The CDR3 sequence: CASSQASGGSYEQYF. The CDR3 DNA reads TGTGCCAGCAGCCAAGCTAGCGGGGGTTCCTACGAGCAGTACTTC.

CDR3: CASSLAGGPSQFNEQFF. The CDR3, as DNA: TGTGCCAGCAGCTTAGCGGGGGGCCCCTCCCAGTTCAATGAGCAGTTCTTC. The V call is TRBV4-2, the J call TRBJ2-1, with 10 bases that match TRBD2. CDR1 is LGHNA, CDR2 YNFKEQ, per germline. The V gene end was trimmed by 5 bases and the J gene end by 6 bases; junction bases not matched to a gene: 13. The CDR3 covers 17 residues.

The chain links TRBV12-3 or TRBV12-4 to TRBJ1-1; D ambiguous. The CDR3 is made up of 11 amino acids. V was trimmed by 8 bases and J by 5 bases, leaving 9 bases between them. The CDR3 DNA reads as TGTGCCAGCGGCCTTGGTACTGAAGCTTTCTTT. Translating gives CASGLGTEAFF.

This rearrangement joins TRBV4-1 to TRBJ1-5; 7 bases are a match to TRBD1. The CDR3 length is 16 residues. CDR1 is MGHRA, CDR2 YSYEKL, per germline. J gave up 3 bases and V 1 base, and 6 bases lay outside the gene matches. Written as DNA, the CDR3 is TGCGCCAGCAGCCAAGGCCGCAGGGGGGTCAATCAGCCCCAGCATTTT. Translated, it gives CASSQGRRGVNQPQHF.

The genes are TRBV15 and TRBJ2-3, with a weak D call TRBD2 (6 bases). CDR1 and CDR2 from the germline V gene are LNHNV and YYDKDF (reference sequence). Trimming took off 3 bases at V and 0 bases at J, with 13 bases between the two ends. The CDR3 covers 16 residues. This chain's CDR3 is CATSRGTVSSTDTQYF. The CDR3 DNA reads TGTGCCACCAGCAGGGGGACTGTGTCTAGCACAGATACGCAGTATTTT.

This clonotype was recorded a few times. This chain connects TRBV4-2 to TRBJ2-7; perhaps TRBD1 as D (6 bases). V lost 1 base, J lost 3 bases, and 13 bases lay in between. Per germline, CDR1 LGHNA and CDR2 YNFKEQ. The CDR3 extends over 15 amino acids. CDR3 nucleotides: TGTGCCAGCAGCCAAGGCCGATTAGGGGGCTACGAGCAGTACTTC. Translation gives CASSQGRLGGYEQYF.

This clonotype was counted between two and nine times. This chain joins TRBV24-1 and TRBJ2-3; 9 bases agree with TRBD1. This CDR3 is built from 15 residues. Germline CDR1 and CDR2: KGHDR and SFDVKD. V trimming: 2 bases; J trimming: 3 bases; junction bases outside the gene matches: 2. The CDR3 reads CATSDYGQGTDTQYF. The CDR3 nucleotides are TGTGCCACCAGTGATTATGGACAGGGGACAGATACGCAGTATTTT.

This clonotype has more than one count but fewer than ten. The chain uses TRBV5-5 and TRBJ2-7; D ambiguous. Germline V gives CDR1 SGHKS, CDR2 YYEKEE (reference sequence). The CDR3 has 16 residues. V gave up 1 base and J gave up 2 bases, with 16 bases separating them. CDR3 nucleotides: TGTGCCAGCAGCTTGATTAAGGGCCTGATTCCCTACGAGCAGTACTTC. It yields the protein CASSLIKGLIPYEQYF.

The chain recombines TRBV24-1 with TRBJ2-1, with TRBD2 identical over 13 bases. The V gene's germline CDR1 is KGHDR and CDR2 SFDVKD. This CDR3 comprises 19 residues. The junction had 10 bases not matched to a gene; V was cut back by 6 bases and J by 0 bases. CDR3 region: CATSSCGLAGDSSYNEQFF. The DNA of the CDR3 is TGTGCCACCAGTTCCTGTGGACTAGCGGGGGATAGCTCCTACAATGAGCAGTTCTTC.

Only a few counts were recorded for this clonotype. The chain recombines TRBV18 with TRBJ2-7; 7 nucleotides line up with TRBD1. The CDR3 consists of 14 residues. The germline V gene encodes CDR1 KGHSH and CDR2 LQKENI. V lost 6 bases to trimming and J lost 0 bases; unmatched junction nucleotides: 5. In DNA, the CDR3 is TGTGCCAGCTCCCAGACAGGGAACTCCTACGAGCAGTACTTC. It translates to CASSQTGNSYEQYF.

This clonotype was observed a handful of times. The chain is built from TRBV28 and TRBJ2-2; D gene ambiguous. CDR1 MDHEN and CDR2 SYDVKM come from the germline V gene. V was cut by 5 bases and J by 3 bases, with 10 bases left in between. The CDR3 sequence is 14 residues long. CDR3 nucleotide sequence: TGTGCCAGCAGTCCATATATTTACACCGGGGAGCTGTTTTTT. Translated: CASSPYIYTGELFF.

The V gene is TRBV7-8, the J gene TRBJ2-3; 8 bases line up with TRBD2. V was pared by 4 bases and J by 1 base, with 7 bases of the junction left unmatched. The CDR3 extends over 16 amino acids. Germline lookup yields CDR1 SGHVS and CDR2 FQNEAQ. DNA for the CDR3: TGTGCCAGCAGCTATCTCGGGGGGGCGGGCACAGATACGCAGTATTTT. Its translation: CASSYLGGAGTDTQYF.

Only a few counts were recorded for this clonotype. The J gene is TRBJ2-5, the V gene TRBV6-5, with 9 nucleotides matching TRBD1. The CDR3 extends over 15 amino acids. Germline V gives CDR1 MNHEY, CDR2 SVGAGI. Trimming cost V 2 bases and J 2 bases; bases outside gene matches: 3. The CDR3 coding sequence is TGTGCCAGCAGTTACGGGACAGGGTTACAAGAGACCCAGTACTTC. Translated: CASSYGTGLQETQYF.

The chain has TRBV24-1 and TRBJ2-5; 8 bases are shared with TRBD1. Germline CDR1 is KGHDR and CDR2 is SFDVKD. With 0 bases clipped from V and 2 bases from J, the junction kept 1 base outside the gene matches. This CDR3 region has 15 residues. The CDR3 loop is CATSDLRTGQETQYF. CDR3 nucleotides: TGTGCCACCAGTGATTTGAGGACAGGGCAAGAGACCCAGTACTTC.

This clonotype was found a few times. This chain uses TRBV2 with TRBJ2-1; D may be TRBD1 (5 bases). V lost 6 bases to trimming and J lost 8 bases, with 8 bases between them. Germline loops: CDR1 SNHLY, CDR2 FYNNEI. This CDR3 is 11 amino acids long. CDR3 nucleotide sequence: TGTGCCAGCAGCCAGGGTCATGAGCAGTTCTTC. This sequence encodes CASSQGHEQFF.

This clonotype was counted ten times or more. The CDR3 loop is CSATGRQETQYF. CDR3 nucleotides: TGCAGTGCCACGGGACGTCAAGAGACCCAGTACTTC. The chain links TRBV20-1 to TRBJ2-5; either TRBD1 or TRBD2 may supply D (5 bases each). Germline V gene lookup returns CDR1 DFQATT and CDR2 SNEGSKA (reference sequence). The CDR3 sequence is 12 residues long. V was shortened by 6 bases and J by 2 bases, with 10 bases between the two germline ends.

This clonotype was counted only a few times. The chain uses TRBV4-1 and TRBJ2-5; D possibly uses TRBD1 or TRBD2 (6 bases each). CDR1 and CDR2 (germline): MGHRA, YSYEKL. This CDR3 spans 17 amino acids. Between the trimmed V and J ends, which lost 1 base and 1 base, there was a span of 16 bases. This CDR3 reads CASSQAINRGVQETQYF. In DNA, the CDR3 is TGCGCCAGCAGCCAAGCGATAAATAGGGGGGTCCAAGAGACCCAGTACTTC.

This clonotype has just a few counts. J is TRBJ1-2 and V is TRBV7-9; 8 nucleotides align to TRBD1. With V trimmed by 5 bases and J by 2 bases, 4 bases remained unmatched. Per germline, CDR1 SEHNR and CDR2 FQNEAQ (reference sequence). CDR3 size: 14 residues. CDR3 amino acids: CASSPGGYNYGYTF. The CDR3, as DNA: TGTGCCAGCAGCCCAGGGGGCTACAACTATGGCTACACCTTC.